This passage covers 20 T cell receptor beta chains from one sample sequenced in a study of OX40 agonist ivuxolimab in advanced cancers. Assay: immunoSEQ multiplex PCR; the TCRdb copy retains only in-frame clones and omits some. Among tens of thousands of clones listed, roughly 86% were seen once. The sample in question was CD4+ or CD8+ T cells sorted from blood, obtained in a trial of the OX40 agonist ivuxolimab. The source is an adult with an advanced solid tumor such as melanoma, head and neck, liver or kidney cancer.

The rearrangement uses TRBV6-1 and TRBJ2-7; D possibly matches TRBD1 or TRBD2 (5 bases each). Deletions cut 4 bases from V and 3 bases from J, with 10 bases between. This CDR3 is built from 13 residues. Germline V gene data show CDR1 as MNHNS and CDR2 as SASEGT. The CDR3 region is CASSAGGGYEQYF. The CDR3 DNA sequence: TGTGCCAGCAGTGCCGGTGGGGGCTACGAGCAGTACTTC.

The chain employs TRBV11-3 and TRBJ2-1; possibly TRBD1 or TRBD2 for D (5 bases each). Germline values: CDR1 SGHNT, CDR2 YENEEA. The V and J ends lost 1 base and 3 bases respectively, with 16 bases between them. The CDR3 totals 17 residues. CDR3 protein: CASSLGGATGGYNEQFF. The CDR3 region has the DNA TGTGCCAGCAGCTTAGGTGGGGCCACAGGAGGCTACAATGAGCAGTTCTTC. Full variable domain (outside the CDR3, taken from reference TRBV11-3 and TRBJ2-1): EAGVVQSPRYKIIEKKQPVAFWCNPISGHNTLYWYLQNLGQGPELLIRYENEEAVDDSQLPKDRFSAERLKGVDSTLKIQPAELGDSAVYLCASSLGGATGGYNEQFFGPGTRLTVL.

This clone was seen a single time. The chain carries TRBV14 and TRBJ1-2, with 7 positions matching TRBD1. The CDR3 is 16 amino acids. Trimming cost V 0 bases and J 8 bases; bases outside gene matches: 12. Germline values: CDR1 SGHDN, CDR2 FVKESK. CDR3: CASSQEDQGGILGYTF. The CDR3 coding sequence is TGTGCCAGCAGCCAAGAGGACCAGGGGGGTATTTTAGGCTACACCTTC.

For the CDR3, the DNA is TGTGCCAGCAGTGAAGAAACAGGGGGAGGCTATGGCTACACCTTC. Translating gives CASSEETGGGYGYTF. This rearrangement joins TRBV2 to TRBJ1-2; 8 bases are shared with TRBD1. Germline CDR1 is SNHLY and CDR2 is FYNNEI. The CDR3 totals 15 residues. V was clipped by 1 base and J by 4 bases; unmatched bases: 5.

This clone is labeled medium-sized (0.01 to 0.1%). The chain uses TRBV2 and TRBJ1-2; D is perhaps TRBD1 (6 bases). This CDR3 has 15 amino acids. Germline lookup yields CDR1 SNHLY and CDR2 FYNNEI. V was shortened by 6 bases and J by 2 bases, with 16 bases between the two germline ends. The CDR3 sequence: CASRELQTGNYGYTF. CDR3 DNA sequence: TGTGCCAGCAGGGAACTACAAACAGGGAACTATGGCTACACCTTC. Looking up the rest from reference TRBV2 and TRBJ1-2 gives the full variable domain: EPEVTQTPSHQVTQMGQEVILRCVPISNHLYFYWYRQILGQKVEFLVSFYNNEISEKSEIFDDQFSVERPDGSNFTLKIRSTKLEDSAMYFCASRELQTGNYGYTFGSGTRLTVV.

This clone appeared a single time. The chain is built from TRBV19 and TRBJ1-2; 9 nucleotides align to TRBD1. Losses at the gene ends were 6 bases for V and 2 bases for J; bases not matched to a gene: 16. Germline V gives CDR1 LNHDA, CDR2 SQIVND (reference sequence). This CDR3 is built from 18 residues. This CDR3 is CASRVPRTGARGNYGYTF. In nucleotides, the CDR3 is TGTGCCAGTAGAGTGCCGCGGACAGGGGCACGGGGCAACTATGGCTACACCTTC.

The rearrangement links TRBV6-1 to TRBJ2-1; either TRBD1 or TRBD2 may fit D (5 bases each). The CDR3 runs to 14 residues. CDR1 and CDR2 from the germline V gene are MNHNS and SASEGT. Deletions cut 7 bases from V and 3 bases from J, with 13 bases between. The CDR3, as DNA: TGTGCCAGCAAGGATGGGGGAATCTACAATGAGCAGTTCTTC. This codes for CASKDGGIYNEQFF.

The V call is TRBV4-1, the J call TRBJ1-2, with D possibly matching TRBD1 (6 bases). With 2 bases removed from V and 6 bases from J, the gap between germline ends came to 10 bases. The CDR3 contains 13 residues. In germline, CDR1 is MGHRA, CDR2 YSYEKL. DNA for the CDR3: TGCGCCAGCAGCCAAACAGGGTCCGATGGCTACACCTTC. Translation: CASSQTGSDGYTF.

The chain employs TRBV19 and TRBJ2-7; 9 nucleotides line up with TRBD1. Germline V lookup: CDR1 LNHDA, CDR2 SQIVND (reference sequence). Trimming removed 5 bases from V and 4 bases from J; junction bases left unmatched: 6. This CDR3 is 14 amino acids long. The CDR3 reads CASSYGTGIYEQYF. Written as DNA, the CDR3 is TGTGCCAGTAGTTACGGGACAGGGATATACGAGCAGTACTTC.

V usage is TRBV19 and J usage is TRBJ1-2; D unresolved. Trimming shortened V by 3 bases and J by 2 bases, and 13 bases separated the two germline ends. This CDR3 comprises 15 residues. Germline values: CDR1 LNHDA, CDR2 SQIVND (reference sequence). The CDR3: CASSMFGVGNYGYTF. Here the CDR3 DNA reads TGTGCCAGTAGTATGTTCGGAGTAGGGAACTATGGCTACACCTTC.

This clone showed up just once. The genes are TRBV19 and TRBJ1-6; the D is unclear. This CDR3 has 13 residues. V lost 2 bases to trimming and J lost 9 bases, with 8 bases between them. Germline CDR1 LNHDA, CDR2 SQIVND (reference sequence). The CDR3 DNA is TGTGCCAGTAGTATACAAGTGAGTTCACCCCTCCACTTT. Translated, it gives CASSIQVSSPLHF.

A remark on this clone: An end of the junction differs from the germline gene, which may be a read error. V and J are TRBV29-1 and TRBJ1-4, with TRBD1 matching over 7 bases. The CDR3 is 14 amino acids. CDR1 is SQVTM and CDR2 is ANQGSEA in the germline V gene. The CDR3 protein is CSGRSGTAGEKLLF. The CDR3 nucleotides read TGCAGCGGACGAAGCGGGACAGCTGGTGAAAAACTGCTTTTT.

This clone was detected only once. This rearrangement joins TRBV2 to TRBJ2-5; D is ambiguous. The J call is in doubt because the DNA end fits TRBJ2-7 better. Looked up from germline, CDR1 is SNHLY and CDR2 is FYNNEI. The CDR3 has 12 residues. CDR3 loop: CASRVPDYEQYF. In DNA form, the CDR3 reads TGTGCCAGCAGGGTTCCGGATTACGAGCAGTACTTC.

The genes are TRBV5-1 and TRBJ2-7, with 14 bases lining up with TRBD2. V lost 2 bases and J lost 3; bases outside the gene matches: 1. Germline lookup yields CDR1 SGHRS and CDR2 YFSETQ. This CDR3 comprises 15 residues. CDR3 sequence (DNA): TGCGCCAGCAGCTTAGGGACTAGCGGGGGCTACGAGCAGTACTTC. This translates into CASSLGTSGGYEQYF.

The V and J genes are TRBV6-4 and TRBJ2-1; D perhaps matches TRBD2 (6 bases). The CDR3 extends over 16 amino acids. Trimming took off 4 bases at V and 2 bases at J, with 15 bases between the two ends. Germline CDR1 and CDR2: MRHNA and SNTAGT. The CDR3 region is CASSAEASETYNEQFF. CDR3 in DNA: TGTGCCAGCAGTGCGGAGGCTAGCGAAACCTACAATGAGCAGTTCTTC.

The CDR3, as DNA: TGTGCCAGCAGCTTGGGAGCCTCCCAAACTGAAGCTTTCTTT. This sequence encodes CASSLGASQTEAFF. The chain has TRBV5-4 and TRBJ1-1; D is undetermined. V shed 0 bases and J shed 5 bases, with 11 bases lying between them. The CDR3 extends over 14 amino acids. In germline, CDR1 is SGHNT, CDR2 YYREEE (reference sequence).

This clone was seen a few times. J is TRBJ1-2 and V is TRBV19; no clear D. This CDR3 is 17 amino acids long. The germline V gene has CDR1 LNHDA and CDR2 SQIVND (reference sequence). The germline V and J ends were trimmed by 7 bases and 4 bases, with 25 bases remaining between them. CDR3 sequence (DNA): TGTGCCAGTACCGGATCCCGCCCTGGGAAGGGAGGCTATGGCTACACCTTC. It encodes CASTGSRPGKGGYGYTF.

The rearrangement links TRBV4-1 to TRBJ1-1; D unresolved. The CDR3 is 14 amino acids. The V gene's germline CDR1 is MGHRA and CDR2 YSYEKL. The germline V and J ends were trimmed by 3 bases and 1 base, with 9 bases remaining between them. The CDR3 loop reads CASSHKYGNTEAFF. CDR3 in DNA: TGCGCCAGCAGCCATAAGTATGGGAACACTGAAGCTTTCTTT.

The chain uses TRBV27 and TRBJ2-3; weak D call: TRBD1 (6 bases). CDR1 and CDR2 (germline): MNHEY, SMNVEV (reference sequence). CDR3 size: 11 residues. V was clipped by 10 bases and J by 8 bases, with 13 bases between them. This CDR3 reads CATGQTLTQYF. CDR3 nucleotide sequence: TGTGCCACCGGACAGACCCTTACGCAGTATTTT.

The chain combines TRBV28 with TRBJ1-1, with 7 bases fitting TRBD1. The CDR3 spans 14 residues. Trimming at V came to 2 bases and at J to 1 base, leaving 1 base not matched to a gene. The germline CDR1 and CDR2 sequences are MDHEN and SYDVKM. DNA of the CDR3: TGTGCCAGCAGTTTAACAGGGGAGAACACTGAAGCTTTCTTT. It specifies CASSLTGENTEAFF.